The clone carrying this TCR beta chain has more than one count but fewer than ten. Its antigen is as yet unknown. These data originate in a study of cytomegalovirus exposure and HLA in healthy donors. Study-level results: Earlier results showed most TCR beta V segments being productive about 87% or about 30% of the time. Later analysis identified over 15,000 TCR beta sequences associated with HLA alleles, using a false discovery rate threshold of 0.05. It was likely that a cluster of highly shared sequence variants was a sequencing artifact. Within a later analysis, the majority of CMV-associated TCR beta chains appeared HLA-restricted.

Amplification used 60 Vbeta primers and 13 Jbeta primers. The method was immunoSEQ multiplex PCR; TCRdb's version includes in-frame clones alone and lacks a portion of them. The sample contains 200,000 to 250,000 clones, around 80% of which appear only once. The sequenced material came from PBMCs. The TCR sequence derives from a woman aged 55 to 70 in good health and CMV-seropositive.

CDR3 in DNA: TGTGCCAGCAGCCACAGGGGGGACTATGGCTACACCTTC. As protein: CASSHRGDYGYTF. The V call is TRBV27, the J call TRBJ1-2; TRBD1 aligns across 8 bases. Unmatched junction bases numbered 3, after V lost 6 bases and J lost 3 bases. The germline V gene has CDR1 MNHEY and CDR2 SMNVEV (reference sequence). The CDR3 length is 13 residues.